The source of this T cell receptor (beta chain) is a study of T cells in Graves' hyperthyroidism and ophthalmopathy. This CDR3 has 17 residues. Germline V gives CDR1 MDHEN, CDR2 SYDVKM. Deletions cut 5 bases from V and 5 bases from J, with 24 bases between. There were TCR beta CDR3 regions amplified from RNA transcripts. The HTBI primer set was used in a first-round RT-PCR of the TCR CDR3. Each CDR3 protein is one row after TCRdb ran MiXCR on the multiplex PCR reads. The data show roughly 700,000 distinct CDR3 sequences, 15% to 20% seen once. This receptor was identified in a man in his forties or fifties with Graves' hyperthyroidism. Sequences were obtained from blood. The chain links TRBV28 to TRBJ1-1, with a weak D call TRBD1 (6 bases). CDR3 in DNA: TGTGCCAGCAGTGATGAACTTCTGCGGACAGCCCGGACTGAAGCTTTCTTT. Amino acid sequence: CASSDELLRTARTEAFF. The whole variable domain, remainder taken from reference TRBV28 and TRBJ1-1, is DVKVTQSSRYLVKRTGEKVFLECVQDMDHENMFWYRQDPGLGLRLIYFSYDVKMKEKGDIPEGYSVSREKKERFSLILESASTNQTSMYLCASSDELLRTARTEAFFGQGTRLTVV.